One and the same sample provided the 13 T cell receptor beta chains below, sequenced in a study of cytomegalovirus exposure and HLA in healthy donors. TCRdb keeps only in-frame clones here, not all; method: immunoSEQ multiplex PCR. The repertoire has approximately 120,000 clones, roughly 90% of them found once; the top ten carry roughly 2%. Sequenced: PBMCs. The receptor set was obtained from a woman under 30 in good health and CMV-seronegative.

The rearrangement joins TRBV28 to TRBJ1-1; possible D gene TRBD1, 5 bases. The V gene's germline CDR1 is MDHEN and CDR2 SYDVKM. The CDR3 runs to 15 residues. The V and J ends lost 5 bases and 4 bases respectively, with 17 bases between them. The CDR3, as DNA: TGTGCCAGCAGTCTTTTTGGGGCCCAAGGCACTGAAGCTTTCTTT. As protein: CASSLFGAQGTEAFF.

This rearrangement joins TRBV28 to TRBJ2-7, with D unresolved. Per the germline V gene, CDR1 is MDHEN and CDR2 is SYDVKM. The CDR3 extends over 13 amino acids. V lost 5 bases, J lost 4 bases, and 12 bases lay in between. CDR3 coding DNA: TGTGCCAGCAGTCGGTCGTTCCCTTACGAGCAGTACTTC. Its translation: CASSRSFPYEQYF.

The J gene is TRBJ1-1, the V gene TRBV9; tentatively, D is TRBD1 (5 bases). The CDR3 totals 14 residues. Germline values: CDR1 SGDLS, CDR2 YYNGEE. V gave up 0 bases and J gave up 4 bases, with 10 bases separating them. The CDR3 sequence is CASSVVAGGTEAFF. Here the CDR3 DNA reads TGTGCCAGCAGCGTAGTGGCGGGGGGCACTGAAGCTTTCTTT.

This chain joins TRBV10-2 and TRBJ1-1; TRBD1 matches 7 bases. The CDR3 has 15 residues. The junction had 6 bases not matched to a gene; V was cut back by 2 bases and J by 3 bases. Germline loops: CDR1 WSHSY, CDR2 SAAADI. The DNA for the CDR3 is TGCGCCAGCAGTGAGGTAGTGGACAGGTACACTGAAGCTTTCTTT. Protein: CASSEVVDRYTEAFF.

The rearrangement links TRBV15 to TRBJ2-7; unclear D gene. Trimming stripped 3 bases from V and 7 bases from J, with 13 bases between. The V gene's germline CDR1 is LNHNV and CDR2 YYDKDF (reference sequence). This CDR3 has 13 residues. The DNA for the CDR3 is TGTGCCACCAGCAGGAGAGCTACCGGGGAGCAGTACTTC. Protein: CATSRRATGEQYF.

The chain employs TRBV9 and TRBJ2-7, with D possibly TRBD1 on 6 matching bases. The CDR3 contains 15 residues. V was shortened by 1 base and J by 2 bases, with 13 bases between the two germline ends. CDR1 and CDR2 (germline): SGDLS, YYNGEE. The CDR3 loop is CASSVFTGSTYEQYF. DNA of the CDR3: TGTGCCAGCAGCGTATTTACAGGGAGCACCTACGAGCAGTACTTC.

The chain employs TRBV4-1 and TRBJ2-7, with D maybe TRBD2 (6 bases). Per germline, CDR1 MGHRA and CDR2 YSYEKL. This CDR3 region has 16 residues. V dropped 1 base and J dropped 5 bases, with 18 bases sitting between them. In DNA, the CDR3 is TGCGCCAGCAGCCAAGTGAGCCGGGACTCTAGGAACGAGCAGTACTTC. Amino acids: CASSQVSRDSRNEQYF.

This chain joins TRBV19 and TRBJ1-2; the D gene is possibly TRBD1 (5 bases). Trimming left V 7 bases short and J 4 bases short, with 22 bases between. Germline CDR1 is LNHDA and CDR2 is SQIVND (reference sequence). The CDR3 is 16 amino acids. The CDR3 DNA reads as TGTGCCAGTAAAGAGCCAGGGAAACGCTCGGGCTATGGCTACACCTTC. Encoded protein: CASKEPGKRSGYGYTF.

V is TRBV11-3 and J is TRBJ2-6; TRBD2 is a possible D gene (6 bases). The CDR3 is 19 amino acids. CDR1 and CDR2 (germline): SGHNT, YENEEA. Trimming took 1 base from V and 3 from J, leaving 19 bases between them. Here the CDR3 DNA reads TGTGCCAGCAGCTTAGCGCTAGCGCTCGGGTCCCGTGGGGCCAACGTCCTGACTTTC. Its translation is CASSLALALGSRGANVLTF.

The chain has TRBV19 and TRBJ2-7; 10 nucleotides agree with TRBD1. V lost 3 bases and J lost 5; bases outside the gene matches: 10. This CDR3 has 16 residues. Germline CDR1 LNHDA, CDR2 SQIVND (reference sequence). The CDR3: CASSMLRRQGANEQYF. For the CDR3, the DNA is TGTGCCAGTAGTATGCTCCGGAGACAGGGGGCGAACGAGCAGTACTTC.

The CDR3 bases are TGTGCCTGGGGGGGGGCAAATCAGCCCCAGCATTTT. This translates into CAWGGANQPQHF. The chain joins TRBV30 to TRBJ1-5; D possibly corresponds to TRBD1 (6 bases). Looked up from germline, CDR1 is GTSNPN and CDR2 is SVGIG (reference sequence). The CDR3 runs to 12 residues. Trimming removed 5 bases at V and 4 bases at J, with 9 bases between.

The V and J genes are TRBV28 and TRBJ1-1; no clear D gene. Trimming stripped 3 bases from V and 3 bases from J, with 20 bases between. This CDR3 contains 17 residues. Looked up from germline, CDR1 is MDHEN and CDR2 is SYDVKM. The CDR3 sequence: CASSLFWAEEADTEAFF. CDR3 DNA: TGTGCCAGCAGTTTGTTTTGGGCGGAGGAAGCGGACACTGAAGCTTTCTTT.

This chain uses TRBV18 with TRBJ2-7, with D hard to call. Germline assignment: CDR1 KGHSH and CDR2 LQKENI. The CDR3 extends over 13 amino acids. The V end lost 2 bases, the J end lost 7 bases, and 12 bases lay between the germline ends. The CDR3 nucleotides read TGTGCCAGCTCACCATCACCGTTGAGGGAGCAGTACTTC. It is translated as CASSPSPLREQYF.